This record concerns one T cell receptor (beta chain) sequence. Its target is unknown. The CDR3 totals 15 residues. The germline gives CDR1 SNHLY, CDR2 FYNNEI. Trimming removed 6 bases from V and 7 bases from J; junction bases left unmatched: 11. The record originates from a study of blood T cells in healthy people across ages. For the second PCR, which ran for 7 to 11 cycles, a sample-barcoded 5' primer and a J-beta primer mix were used. A single record per CDR3 protein comes from TCRdb applying MiXCR to the 5' RACE reads. This table holds hundreds of thousands of distinct CDR3 sequences, roughly 56% found once. The study's findings and limits: With unsorted PBMCs, a conclusive comparison of naive versus antigen-experienced cells was not possible. Roughly linearly, TCR beta diversity per million T cells fell as age increased.

Roughly 10 milliliters was the volume of peripheral blood drawn from each donor. Specimen: blood. The chain is built from TRBV2 and TRBJ1-4; 7 bases match TRBD1. The origin of this receptor is a man aged 35-49 years in good health. The CDR3 protein is CASRESDRAGEKLFF. The CDR3 DNA reads as TGTGCCAGCAGGGAGAGCGACAGGGCAGGTGAAAAACTGTTTTTT.